The 11 T cell receptor beta chains below all came from one sample that was sequenced in a study of blood T cell repertoires in COVID-19. TCRdb keeps only in-frame clones here, not all; method: immunoSEQ multiplex PCR. The sample carries about 48,000 clones, 75% to 85% recorded once. Specimen: peripheral blood. Receptors were obtained from a man aged 40-55 years with acute or convalescent COVID-19.

The V gene is TRBV7-9, the J gene TRBJ1-1; D may be TRBD1 (5 bases). V lost 4 bases to trimming and J lost 0 bases, with 9 bases between them. This CDR3 is 14 amino acids long. From germline, CDR1 is SEHNR and CDR2 FQNEAQ (reference sequence). The CDR3 protein is CASSWSGMNTEAFF. The CDR3 DNA sequence: TGTGCCAGCAGCTGGTCAGGGATGAACACTGAAGCTTTCTTT. Combining the CDR3 with reference TRBV7-9 and TRBJ1-1 gives the whole variable domain DTGVSQNPRHKITKRGQNVTFRCDPISEHNRLYWYRQTLGQGPEFLTYFQNEAQLEKSRLLSDRFSAERPKGSFSTLEIQRTEQGDSAMYLCASSWSGMNTEAFFGQGTRLTVV.

This clone was recorded only once. DNA for the CDR3: TGTGCCAGCGTCCGCGGGGGGAGCTCCTACAATGAGCAGTTCTTC. Translating gives CASVRGGSSYNEQFF. The rearrangement uses TRBV7-9 and TRBJ2-1; 8 bases map to TRBD2. Germline V CDR1 and CDR2: SEHNR, FQNEAQ (reference sequence). J was trimmed by 0 bases and V by 8 bases; bases with no gene match: 6. The CDR3 is 15 residues long.

The chain recombines TRBV4-1 with TRBJ1-1; D is possibly TRBD1 (5 bases). The CDR3 contains 16 residues. Trimming took off 4 bases at V and 4 bases at J, with 19 bases between the two ends. Germline V gene sequence: CDR1 MGHRA, CDR2 YSYEKL. The CDR3, as DNA: TGCGCCAGCAGCCCGAGATGGACGCCGGGGGGCACTGAAGCTTTCTTT. Its protein product is CASSPRWTPGGTEAFF.

The CDR3 loop is CASSLSSGNTEAFF. The CDR3 region has the DNA TGTGCCAGCAGCTTATCGTCGGGGAACACTGAAGCTTTCTTT. The genes are TRBV7-2 and TRBJ1-1; unclear D gene. V dropped 2 bases and J dropped 1 base, with 8 bases sitting between them. The CDR3 contains 14 residues. Germline loops: CDR1 SGHTA, CDR2 FQGNSA.

This clone is a singleton in its sample. The rearrangement joins TRBV5-1 to TRBJ2-1; tentatively, D is TRBD1 (5 bases). V was shortened by 7 bases and J by 6 bases, with 17 bases between the two germline ends. The CDR3 is made up of 14 amino acids. Germline V gene data show CDR1 as SGHRS and CDR2 as YFSETQ. CDR3 nucleotide sequence: TGCGCCAGCGCCCGACAGCCCGGGTCCAATGAGCAGTTCTTC. The encoded protein is CASARQPGSNEQFF.

V gene TRBV2 combines with J gene TRBJ2-6; TRBD1 agrees at 7 bases. In germline, CDR1 is SNHLY, CDR2 FYNNEI. Trimming took 5 bases from V and 2 from J; bases not matched to a gene: 3. CDR3 length: 15 amino acids. This CDR3 is CASSSTGAGANVLTF. CDR3 bases: TGTGCCAGCAGTTCAACAGGGGCTGGGGCCAACGTCCTGACTTTC.

The DNA for the CDR3 is TGTGCCACCGCCCCAACCGGGGCGAACACCGGGGAGCTGTTTTTT. It encodes CATAPTGANTGELFF. The rearrangement uses TRBV15 and TRBJ2-2; D possibly corresponds to TRBD2 (5 bases). Germline V CDR1 and CDR2: LNHNV, YYDKDF (reference sequence). This CDR3 region has 15 residues. The ends were cut back, 8 bases at V and 0 bases at J, with 13 bases in the middle. Full variable domain (missing parts from reference TRBV15 and TRBJ2-2): DAMVIQNPRYQVTQFGKPVTLSCSQTLNHNVMYWYQQKSSQAPKLLFHYYDKDFNNEADTPDNFQSRRPNTSFCFLDIRSPGLGDTAMYLCATAPTGANTGELFFGEGSRLTVL.

The chain has TRBV6-1 and TRBJ2-1, with TRBD2 matching 8 bases. The ends lost 2 bases at V and 8 bases at J; junction bases unmatched: 11. The CDR3 is 16 amino acids. From germline, CDR1 is MNHNS and CDR2 SASEGT. The CDR3, as DNA: TGTGCCAGCAGTGAAACGACGGGGGGGCCTGACGATGAGCAGTTCTTC. Protein sequence: CASSETTGGPDDEQFF.

This chain links TRBV2 with TRBJ2-7; TRBD1 is a possible D gene (6 bases). V lost 5 bases, J lost 0 bases, and 17 bases lay in between. The CDR3 length is 16 residues. Per the germline V gene, CDR1 is SNHLY and CDR2 is FYNNEI. CDR3 region: CASSTSFSGVSYEQYF. In nucleotides, the CDR3 is TGTGCCAGCAGTACTTCATTCTCAGGGGTCTCCTACGAGCAGTACTTC.

This sequence joins TRBV6-6 and TRBJ1-1; TRBD1 is a possible D gene (6 bases). There are 14 residues in the CDR3. CDR1 and CDR2 (germline): MNHNY, SVGAGI (reference sequence). The V end was cut by 6 bases, the J end by 4 bases, with 15 bases between. The CDR3 sequence: CASSHREGSTEAFF. In nucleotides, the CDR3 is TGTGCCAGCAGCCACAGGGAGGGAAGCACTGAAGCTTTCTTT.

The chain combines TRBV29-1 with TRBJ1-2, with a tentative D call TRBD1 (6 bases). The ends were cut back, 7 bases at V and 9 bases at J, with 27 bases in the middle. Germline assignment: CDR1 SQVTM and CDR2 ANQGSEA. The CDR3 spans 15 residues. CDR3 sequence: CSASRRRTARERYTF. CDR3 nucleotide sequence: TGCAGCGCCTCCCGCCGCCGGACAGCGAGAGAACGCTACACCTTC.